The clone carrying this T cell receptor (beta chain) was seen only a few times. The antigen remains undetermined. PCR was performed using 60 Vbeta and 13 Jbeta primers. The method was immunoSEQ multiplex PCR; TCRdb's version includes in-frame clones alone and lacks a portion of them. This sample has approximately 100,000 clones, with about 70% found just once. This specimen comes from a study of cytomegalovirus exposure and HLA in healthy donors. Overall study findings and caveats: Earlier analysis looked at TCR beta V segments, and most were productive about 87% or about 30% of the time.

The germline gives CDR1 MDHEN, CDR2 SYDVKM. This CDR3 region has 12 residues. The sequenced sample was PBMCs. The rearrangement uses TRBV28 and TRBJ2-5; D is unclear. The J call may be faulty, since TRBJ2-7 better matches the DNA end. The receptor was isolated from a human donor in good health. The CDR3 loop reads CASSLSIYEQYF. The CDR3 DNA reads as TGTGCCAGCAGTTTAAGTATCTACGAGCAGTACTTC.